The 23 T cell receptor beta chains below were found in one sample sequenced in a study of blood T cell repertoires in COVID-19. TCRdb's table, derived via immunoSEQ multiplex PCR, lists solely in-frame clones and lacks some. The table includes hundreds of thousands of clones, roughly 90% detected once. The sample taken for sequencing was peripheral blood. Every receptor here comes from a woman in her twenties or thirties with COVID-19, enrolled during active disease.

The chain joins TRBV9 to TRBJ2-3; 10 nucleotides align to TRBD2. CDR3 size: 21 residues. Trimming removed 4 bases from V and 1 base from J; junction bases left unmatched: 21. Germline-derived CDR1 and CDR2 are SGDLS and YYNGEE. The CDR3 is CASSPRGGASGSNRGTDTQYF. The CDR3 DNA is TGTGCCAGCAGCCCCCGAGGAGGGGCTAGCGGGAGTAATCGGGGCACAGATACGCAGTATTTT.

This chain uses TRBV19 with TRBJ1-5; 12 nucleotides match TRBD1. CDR1 and CDR2 from the germline V gene are LNHDA and SQIVND (reference sequence). There are 17 residues in the CDR3. V shed 5 bases, J shed 2 bases, and the junction held 7 bases outside the gene matches. CDR3: CASSAGTGGTGNQPQHF. CDR3 nucleotides: TGTGCCAGTAGTGCCGGGACAGGGGGCACTGGCAATCAGCCCCAGCATTTT.

The CDR3 region has the DNA TGTGCCAGCAGCTTGGCTAGTAGCTCCTACGAGCAGTACGTC. Its translation: CASSLASSSYEQYV. This sequence joins TRBV5-6 and TRBJ2-7; D is ambiguous. With 0 bases removed from V and 0 bases from J, the gap between germline ends came to 7 bases. There are 14 residues in the CDR3. Germline-derived CDR1 and CDR2 are SGHDT and YYEEEE.

The V call is TRBV7-2, the J call TRBJ1-2, with a tentative D call TRBD1 (5 bases). This CDR3 is 14 amino acids long. Germline CDR1 and CDR2: SGHTA and FQGNSA. Trimming shortened V by 2 bases and J by 6 bases, and 13 bases separated the two germline ends. The CDR3 sequence is CASSLFPGGDGYTF. The CDR3 DNA reads as TGTGCCAGCAGCTTATTTCCGGGGGGAGATGGCTACACCTTC.

The chain combines TRBV27 with TRBJ1-1; no clear D gene. The germline V gene has CDR1 MNHEY and CDR2 SMNVEV (reference sequence). V was pared by 5 bases and J by 2 bases, with 24 bases between. This CDR3 has 18 residues. CDR3 sequence (DNA): TGTGCCAGCAGTACAAATAGATTGGAAGGAGGATTAAACACTGAAGCTTTCTTT. Amino acids: CASSTNRLEGGLNTEAFF.

The chain recombines TRBV5-6 with TRBJ2-5; D is unresolved. CDR3 length: 12 amino acids. V was clipped by 3 bases and J by 5 bases, with 8 bases between them. Germline CDR1 SGHDT, CDR2 YYEEEE. The CDR3 DNA reads TGTGCCAGCAGCTCACACGTGGAGACCCAGTACTTC. Residues: CASSSHVETQYF.

The rearrangement joins TRBV4-3 to TRBJ2-5, with a weak D call TRBD2 (5 bases). Per germline, CDR1 LGHNA and CDR2 YSLEER. The CDR3 sequence is 14 residues long. Trimming removed 1 base at V and 3 bases at J, with 9 bases between. CDR3 nucleotide sequence: TGCGCCAGCAGCCAAGGGCCGGGAAAAGAGACCCAGTACTTC. It translates to CASSQGPGKETQYF.

This chain joins TRBV5-1 and TRBJ1-2; D gene uncertain. This CDR3 region has 14 residues. V dropped 6 bases and J dropped 5 bases, with 17 bases sitting between them. The germline CDR1 and CDR2 sequences are SGHRS and YFSETQ. As DNA, the CDR3 is TGCGCCAGCATGGCTGCGGGCGCAAGTTATGGCTACACCTTC. Translation: CASMAAGASYGYTF.

The chain joins TRBV27 to TRBJ1-1, with a weak D call TRBD1 (6 bases). The CDR3 has 15 amino acids. Between the trimmed V and J ends, which lost 5 bases and 3 bases, there was a span of 16 bases. Germline CDR1 and CDR2: MNHEY and SMNVEV (reference sequence). The CDR3 reads CASSLTWQGYTEAFF. The CDR3 DNA sequence: TGTGCCAGCAGTCTCACCTGGCAGGGGTACACTGAAGCTTTCTTT.

The V and J genes are TRBV2 and TRBJ2-3; 10 bases fit TRBD2. The CDR3 has 17 residues. The trim removed 1 base at V and 5 bases at J, leaving 9 bases unmatched. Germline assignment: CDR1 SNHLY and CDR2 FYNNEI. The CDR3 DNA follows: TGTGCCAGCAGTGAAGAGGGGACTAGCGTTATAGGAGATACGCAGTATTTT. Encoded protein: CASSEEGTSVIGDTQYF. The full variable domain, in which reference TRBV2 and TRBJ2-3 provide the parts outside the CDR3, is EPEVTQTPSHQVTQMGQEVILRCVPISNHLYFYWYRQILGQKVEFLVSFYNNEISEKSEIFDDQFSVERPDGSNFTLKIRSTKLEDSAMYFCASSEEGTSVIGDTQYFGPGTRLTVL.

Concerning this clone itself: One end of the junction varies from germline; a read error may be responsible. The V call is TRBV7-7, the J call TRBJ2-5; D is perhaps TRBD1 (6 bases). There are 15 residues in the CDR3. Looked up from germline, CDR1 is SSHAT and CDR2 is FNYEAQ (reference sequence). As DNA, the CDR3 is TGTGCTAGCAGCTCATCCCCGGACAGTAAAGAGACCCAGTACTTC. This gives the protein CASSSSPDSKETQYF.

This chain joins TRBV19 and TRBJ2-3; TRBD1 matches 8 bases. Germline-derived CDR1 and CDR2 are LNHDA and SQIVND (reference sequence). The J segment lost 2 bases and the V segment lost 6 bases, leaving 4 bases of the junction unmatched. This CDR3 comprises 14 residues. CDR3 residues: CASSLTGDTDTQYF. The CDR3 bases are TGTGCCAGTAGCCTGACAGGGGACACAGATACGCAGTATTTT.

The chain has TRBV5-4 and TRBJ2-1; 7 bases map to TRBD1. With 4 bases clipped from V and 6 bases from J, the junction kept 10 bases outside the gene matches. Germline V gene lookup returns CDR1 SGHNT and CDR2 YYREEE (reference sequence). This CDR3 is 15 amino acids long. The CDR3 coding sequence is TGTGCCAGCAGCCCTACAGGGGTATGGAGCAATGAGCAGTTCTTC. Translated: CASSPTGVWSNEQFF.

V gene TRBV18 combines with J gene TRBJ2-2, with TRBD1 matching 8 bases. V shed 5 bases and J 3 bases; nucleotides not matched to a gene: 5. Germline V gives CDR1 KGHSH, CDR2 LQKENI. This CDR3 spans 15 amino acids. The CDR3 DNA sequence: TGTGCCAGCTCATCGGACAGGGAACACACCGGGGAGCTGTTTTTT. Protein sequence: CASSSDREHTGELFF.

This clone was counted only a few times. The J gene is TRBJ1-1, the V gene TRBV29-1; 7 nucleotides match TRBD1. The CDR3 is made up of 10 amino acids. V shed 7 bases and J 11 bases; nucleotides not matched to a gene: 7. In germline, CDR1 is SQVTM, CDR2 ANQGSEA. CDR3 residues: CSARGQDAFF. CDR3 sequence (DNA): TGCAGCGCGCGAGGACAGGATGCTTTCTTT.

The chain has TRBV29-1 and TRBJ2-3; tentatively, D is TRBD2 (5 bases). The CDR3 is made up of 13 amino acids. Germline V gene lookup returns CDR1 SQVTM and CDR2 ANQGSEA. Trimming removed 3 bases at V and 6 bases at J, with 13 bases between. The DNA of the CDR3 is TGCAGCGTTGATGGGGAACCGGGGGATACGCAGTATTTT. Protein product: CSVDGEPGDTQYF.

V is TRBV5-4 and J is TRBJ1-3, with 7 nucleotides matching TRBD1. Trimming removed 0 bases from V and 2 bases from J; junction bases left unmatched: 2. Per the germline V gene, CDR1 is SGHNT and CDR2 is YYREEE (reference sequence). The CDR3 runs 15 residues. CDR3 loop: CASSLEGAAGNTIYF. The CDR3 region has the DNA TGTGCCAGCAGCTTGGAGGGGGCCGCTGGAAACACCATATATTTT. Drawing the rest from reference TRBV5-4 and TRBJ1-3, the complete variable domain is ETGVTQSPTHLIKTRGQQVTLRCSSQSGHNTVSWYQQALGQGPQFIFQYYREEENGRGNFPPRFSGLQFPNYSSELNVNALELDDSALYLCASSLEGAAGNTIYFGEGSWLTVV.

The CDR3 here is CASSTGGDEKLFF. In nucleotides, the CDR3 is TGTGCCAGCAGCACAGGGGGGGACGAAAAACTGTTTTTT. The rearrangement links TRBV27 to TRBJ1-4; 8 bases line up with TRBD1. V lost 6 bases and J lost 8; bases outside the gene matches: 5. Per germline, CDR1 MNHEY and CDR2 SMNVEV (reference sequence). The CDR3 consists of 13 residues.

The chain joins TRBV27 to TRBJ1-2; maybe TRBD1 (6 bases). V was trimmed by 7 bases and J by 6 bases, leaving 15 bases between them. CDR3 length: 13 residues. Germline assignment: CDR1 MNHEY and CDR2 SMNVEV (reference sequence). CDR3 amino acids: CASTSGTRDGYTF. The CDR3 DNA sequence: TGTGCCAGCACCTCCGGGACAAGAGATGGCTACACCTTC.

The table lists this clone with a few counts. The chain combines TRBV2 with TRBJ1-3; D call uncertain. This CDR3 comprises 14 residues. Trimming pared 6 bases from V and 0 bases from J, leaving 9 bases between. The V gene's germline CDR1 is SNHLY and CDR2 FYNNEI. The CDR3 DNA is TGTGCCAGCAGCCCCGGTTACTCTGGAAACACCATATATTTT. Translation: CASSPGYSGNTIYF.

The chain uses TRBV6-2 or TRBV6-3 and TRBJ2-7, with D perhaps TRBD2 (6 bases). The CDR3 has 15 amino acids. V lost 5 bases and J lost 2, with 16 bases in between. The V gene's germline CDR1 is MNHEY and CDR2 SVGEGT. The chain's CDR3 is CASSKAAGSTYEQYV. In DNA form, the CDR3 reads TGTGCCAGCAGTAAGGCGGCGGGATCAACCTACGAGCAGTACGTC.

The chain employs TRBV28 and TRBJ1-1; D unclear. The CDR3 sequence is 16 residues long. V was pared by 2 bases and J by 2 bases, with 15 bases between. CDR1 is MDHEN, CDR2 SYDVKM, per germline. CDR3 DNA: TGTGCCAGCAGTTTAGCCTATCTCGAGAGAAACACTGAAGCTTTCTTT. This codes for CASSLAYLERNTEAFF.

The CDR3 DNA reads TGTGCCAGCAGTTCTAGCGGGAGGACCGAGCAGTTCTTC. It translates to CASSSSGRTEQFF. The V call is TRBV6-5, the J call TRBJ2-1; 11 bases align to TRBD2. J was trimmed by 10 bases and V by 4 bases; bases with no gene match: 3. The V gene's germline CDR1 is MNHEY and CDR2 SVGAGI. This CDR3 has 13 residues.